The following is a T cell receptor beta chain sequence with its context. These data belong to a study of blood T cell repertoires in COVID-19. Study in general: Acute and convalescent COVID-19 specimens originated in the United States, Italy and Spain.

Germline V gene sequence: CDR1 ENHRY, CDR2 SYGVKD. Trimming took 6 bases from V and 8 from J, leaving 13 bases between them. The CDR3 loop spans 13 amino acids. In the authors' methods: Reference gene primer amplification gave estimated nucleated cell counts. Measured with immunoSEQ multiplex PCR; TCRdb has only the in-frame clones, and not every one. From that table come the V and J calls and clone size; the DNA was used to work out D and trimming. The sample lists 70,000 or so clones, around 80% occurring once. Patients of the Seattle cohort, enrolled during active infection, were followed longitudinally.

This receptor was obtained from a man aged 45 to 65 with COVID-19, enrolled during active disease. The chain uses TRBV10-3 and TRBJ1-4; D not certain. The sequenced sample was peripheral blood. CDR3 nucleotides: TGTGCCATCAGGACTGACGAGGCGGAAAAACTGTTTTTT. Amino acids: CAIRTDEAEKLFF.